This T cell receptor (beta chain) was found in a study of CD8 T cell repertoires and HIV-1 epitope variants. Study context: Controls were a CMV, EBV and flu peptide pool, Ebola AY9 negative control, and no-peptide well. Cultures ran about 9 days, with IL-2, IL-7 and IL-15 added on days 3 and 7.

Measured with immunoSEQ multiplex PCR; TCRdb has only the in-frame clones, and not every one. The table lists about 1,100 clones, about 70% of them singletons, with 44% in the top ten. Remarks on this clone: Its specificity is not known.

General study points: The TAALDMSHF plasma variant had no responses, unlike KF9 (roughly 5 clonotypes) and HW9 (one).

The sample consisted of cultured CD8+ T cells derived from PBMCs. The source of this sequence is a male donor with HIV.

The CDR3 protein is CSVAGGVGTDTQYF. The CDR3, as DNA: TGCAGCGTTGCGGGGGGAGTAGGCACAGATACGCAGTATTTT. V and J are TRBV29-1 and TRBJ2-3; TRBD2 agrees at 7 bases. The germline V gene encodes CDR1 SQVTM and CDR2 ANQGSEA. Trimming cost V 4 bases and J 1 base; bases outside gene matches: 5. The CDR3 is 14 residues long.